Below, 9 T cell receptor beta chains from the same sample are listed, as sequenced in a study of cytomegalovirus exposure and HLA in healthy donors. The PCR had 60 Vbeta and 13 Jbeta primers. This table comes from immunoSEQ multiplex PCR, and its TCRdb copy is limited to in-frame clones, with some not included. This sample yields tens of thousands of clones, of which approximately 81% are seen a single time; 2.5% to 3% belongs to the top ten. What was sequenced was PBMCs. These receptor sequences come from a woman aged 25 to 45 in good health and CMV-seronegative.

The chain combines TRBV7-9 with TRBJ1-3; tentatively, D is TRBD1 (5 bases). The ends were cut back, 5 bases at V and 6 bases at J, with 17 bases in the middle. Per the germline V gene, CDR1 is SEHNR and CDR2 is FQNEAQ (reference sequence). This CDR3 spans 15 amino acids. The CDR3 sequence is CASSVDGTLVNTIYF. In DNA, the CDR3 is TGTGCCAGCAGCGTGGACGGGACTCTGGTAAACACCATATATTTT.

This chain links TRBV10-3 with TRBJ2-5; a weak D match, TRBD2 (5 bases). The CDR3 sequence is 14 residues long. CDR1 is ENHRY and CDR2 is SYGVKD in the germline V gene. Trimming stripped 2 bases from V and 5 bases from J, with 12 bases between. This CDR3 is CAISEGTGYETQYF. In DNA form, the CDR3 reads TGTGCCATCAGTGAGGGTACGGGGTATGAGACCCAGTACTTC.

This clone was seen only once. The chain uses TRBV5-1 and TRBJ2-1, with D perhaps matching TRBD2 (9 bases). The germline gives CDR1 SGHRS, CDR2 YFSETQ. V dropped 4 bases and J dropped 5 bases, with 25 bases sitting between them. The CDR3 covers 18 residues. The CDR3 DNA follows: TGCGCCAGCAGCACCTCCCAGGGGGCGGGGGGGAATAACAATGAGCAGTTCTTC. This sequence encodes CASSTSQGAGGNNNEQFF.

The chain is built from TRBV28 and TRBJ1-2, with 12 bases lining up with TRBD1. The germline V gene has CDR1 MDHEN and CDR2 SYDVKM. V trimming: 6 bases; J trimming: 4 bases; junction bases outside the gene matches: 15. CDR3 length equals 18 residues. The DNA of the CDR3 is TGTGCCAGCAGCCTTGTATCCGGGACAGGGGGCGCGGGCTATGGCTACACCTTC. Residues: CASSLVSGTGGAGYGYTF.

The rearrangement links TRBV15 to TRBJ2-1; 15 bases are shared with TRBD2. J gave up 0 bases and V 0 bases, and 6 bases lay outside the gene matches. CDR1 is LNHNV, CDR2 YYDKDF, per germline (reference sequence). The CDR3 loop spans 20 amino acids. As DNA, the CDR3 is TGTGCCACCAGCAGAGACCGGACTAGCGGGGGGGGTAGCTCCTACAATGAGCAGTTCTTC. This encodes CATSRDRTSGGGSSYNEQFF.

J is TRBJ1-1 and V is TRBV5-1; no firm D call. Deletions cut 3 bases from V and 4 bases from J, with 16 bases between. The CDR3 is made up of 15 amino acids. Germline V gene data show CDR1 as SGHRS and CDR2 as YFSETQ. The CDR3 DNA follows: TGCGCCAGCAGCTCTCTTATGGCGGAGGGCACTGAAGCTTTCTTT. Its translation is CASSSLMAEGTEAFF.

CDR3 residues: CASSLGVPGTGELFF. In DNA form, the CDR3 reads TGTGCCAGCAGCTTGGGAGTCCCGGGCACCGGGGAGCTGTTTTTT. The chain links TRBV5-4 to TRBJ2-2; D is unclear. The CDR3 sequence is 15 residues long. Trimming cost V 0 bases and J 4 bases, with 10 bases left between them. Germline V lookup: CDR1 SGHNT, CDR2 YYREEE (reference sequence).

This clone has more than one count but fewer than ten. The chain uses TRBV6-5 and TRBJ1-1; TRBD1 is a possible D gene (6 bases). V was trimmed by 5 bases and J by 1 base, leaving 11 bases between them. CDR1 is MNHEY, CDR2 SVGAGI, per germline. This CDR3 is built from 14 residues. CDR3 DNA: TGTGCCAGCAGTCAGGGACACGAGAACACTGAAGCTTTCTTT. Amino acids: CASSQGHENTEAFF.

In its sample, this clone was seen once. V and J are TRBV4-3 and TRBJ2-2; 7 nucleotides align to TRBD2. The J segment lost 0 bases and the V segment lost 2 bases, leaving 0 bases of the junction unmatched. CDR1 LGHNA and CDR2 YSLEER come from the germline V gene. CDR3 length: 15 amino acids. The CDR3 loop is CASSQSGANTGELFF. DNA for the CDR3: TGCGCCAGCAGCCAAAGCGGGGCGAACACCGGGGAGCTGTTTTTT.